Described below is a single TCR beta chain sequence and its context. The data are from a study of lymphopenia after photon versus proton radiotherapy. The repertoire was sequenced with immunoSEQ multiplex PCR; TCRdb's copy has only in-frame clones and lacks some. The data show 75,000 to 90,000 clones, with 80% to 90% seen just once and over 1.3% held by the top ten. The sequencing used peripheral blood, collected from a patient treated with proton-based radiotherapy. The sequence was obtained from a man aged 55 to 69 with pancreatic cancer.

CDR3 nucleotides: TGCGCCAGCAGCCAAGATCTAACTTGGGACGAGCAGTACTTC. Translating gives CASSQDLTWDEQYF. V usage is TRBV4-3 and J usage is TRBJ2-7; D gene unclear. Germline assignment: CDR1 LGHNA and CDR2 YSLEER. V lost 0 bases, J lost 5 bases, and 11 bases lay in between. The CDR3 contains 14 residues.